These 13 T cell receptor beta chains originate from one sample sequenced in a study of blood T cell repertoires in COVID-19. Repertoires were generated with immunoSEQ multiplex PCR, while TCRdb's copy carries only in-frame clones and drops some. The table has 120,000 to 150,000 clones, approximately 88% seen once. Sample: peripheral blood. These receptors all come from a woman aged 45-65 years with acute or convalescent COVID-19.

The chain is built from TRBV7-2 and TRBJ2-2; 8 bases fit TRBD2. V dropped 6 bases and J dropped 4; count of bases not matched to a gene: 10. The V gene's germline CDR1 is SGHTA and CDR2 FQGNSA. This CDR3 is built from 16 residues. CDR3 loop: CASSQRGAGGTGELFF. The CDR3 DNA sequence: TGTGCCAGCAGTCAAAGGGGGGCGGGAGGCACCGGGGAGCTGTTTTTT.

The chain has TRBV7-2 and TRBJ1-1, with a weak D call TRBD1 (5 bases). Germline-derived CDR1 and CDR2 are SGHTA and FQGNSA. The V and J ends lost 4 bases and 1 base respectively, with 7 bases between them. This CDR3 has 13 amino acids. The CDR3 here is CASSWQGNTEAFF. For the CDR3, the DNA is TGTGCCAGCAGCTGGCAGGGGAACACTGAAGCTTTCTTT.

Only a few counts were recorded for this clone. The genes are TRBV10-1 and TRBJ2-7; TRBD1 is a possible D gene (5 bases). The germline V gene encodes CDR1 WNHNN and CDR2 SYGVQD (reference sequence). V was cut by 0 bases and J by 5 bases, with 14 bases left in between. CDR3 length: 15 residues. The CDR3 sequence is CASSESLGALDEQYF. The CDR3, as DNA: TGCGCCAGCAGTGAGTCGCTAGGGGCTCTGGACGAGCAGTACTTC.

The V call is TRBV18, the J call TRBJ1-4, with TRBD1 as a possible D gene (5 bases). The CDR3 is made up of 15 amino acids. The V and J ends lost 4 bases and 4 bases respectively, with 13 bases between them. CDR1 is KGHSH and CDR2 is LQKENI in the germline V gene. Here the CDR3 reads CASSLGRQRNEKLFF. CDR3 nucleotides: TGTGCCAGCTCACTAGGAAGACAGCGTAATGAAAAACTGTTTTTT.

This chain links TRBV4-1 with TRBJ1-1; D is possibly TRBD1 (5 bases). The CDR3 runs to 12 residues. CDR1 and CDR2 from the germline V gene are MGHRA and YSYEKL. V lost 6 bases, J lost 10 bases, and 15 bases lay in between. CDR3 DNA: TGCGCCAGCAGTCCGGTTTTGGGGCGAGCTTTCTTT. Translating gives CASSPVLGRAFF.

This sequence joins TRBV29-1 and TRBJ2-1; 12 bases are shared with TRBD2. Germline loops: CDR1 SQVTM, CDR2 ANQGSEA. This CDR3 has 15 residues. This CDR3 reads CSALKTSGGFDEQFF. The CDR3, as DNA: TGCAGTGCACTTAAGACTAGCGGGGGTTTTGATGAGCAGTTCTTC.

This chain joins TRBV10-1 and TRBJ2-3; 10 nucleotides line up with TRBD2. After removal of 0 bases from V and 5 bases from J, the junction contained 5 bases not matched to a gene. The CDR3 is 16 residues long. Germline CDR1 WNHNN, CDR2 SYGVQD (reference sequence). The CDR3, as DNA: TGCGCCAGCAGTGAGTCTCGGGCTAGCGGGGGAGATACGCAGTATTTT. It is translated as CASSESRASGGDTQYF.

V gene TRBV6-1 combines with J gene TRBJ2-7; D possibly corresponds to TRBD2 (6 bases). Per germline, CDR1 MNHNS and CDR2 SASEGT. V was pared by 4 bases and J by 0 bases, with 22 bases between. The CDR3 loop spans 18 amino acids. The CDR3: CASSGRRGPYRVSYEQYF. CDR3 in DNA: TGTGCCAGCAGTGGAAGGAGGGGCCCATACCGCGTCTCCTACGAGCAGTACTTC.

The chain joins TRBV27 to TRBJ2-1; 10 bases are a match to TRBD2. The length of the CDR3 is 16 residues. Trimming removed 4 bases from V and 8 bases from J; junction bases left unmatched: 11. The germline V gene has CDR1 MNHEY and CDR2 SMNVEV (reference sequence). CDR3 residues: CASSWASGSGAHEQFF. The CDR3 coding sequence is TGTGCCAGCAGTTGGGCTAGCGGGAGTGGGGCACATGAGCAGTTCTTC.

The chain has TRBV21-1 and TRBJ1-1; no check of the table's D call, TRBD1, against the DNA was made. TRBV21-1 is deemed a pseudogene. The CDR3 length is 12 residues. The CDR3 reads CASSAGGTEAFF. In nucleotides, the CDR3 is TGTGCCAGCAGTGCAGGGGGGACTGAAGCTTTCTTT.

V usage is TRBV19 and J usage is TRBJ2-2, with 7 positions matching TRBD1. Looked up from germline, CDR1 is LNHDA and CDR2 is SQIVND (reference sequence). The CDR3 contains 14 residues. Unmatched junction bases numbered 1, after V lost 6 bases and J lost 0 bases. The CDR3 loop is CASSGQANTGELFF. The CDR3 coding sequence is TGTGCCAGTAGCGGACAGGCGAACACCGGGGAGCTGTTTTTT.

V gene TRBV3-1 (or the pseudogene TRBV3-2) combines with J gene TRBJ1-1; no firm D call. Germline values: CDR1 LGHDT, CDR2 YNNKEL (reference sequence). V was pared by 2 bases and J by 3 bases, with 7 bases between. There are 13 residues in the CDR3. The CDR3 loop reads CASSQTAYTEAFF. In DNA form, the CDR3 reads TGTGCCAGCAGCCAAACAGCCTACACTGAAGCTTTCTTT.

The J gene is TRBJ2-1, the V gene TRBV7-3; 15 positions agree with TRBD2. V was pared by 4 bases and J by 2 bases, with 3 bases of the junction left unmatched. Germline V gene sequence: CDR1 SGHTA, CDR2 FQGTGA. There are 17 residues in the CDR3. The CDR3 region has the DNA TGTGCCAGCAGCTCCCGGACTAGCGGGGGGGCCTACAATGAGCAGTTCTTC. This sequence encodes CASSSRTSGGAYNEQFF.